The clone carrying this TCR beta chain was seen ten or more times. Its antigen remains unknown. The source of the sample is a study of T-cell reconstitution after alpha-beta-depleted transplantation in children. Preparation of the TCRbeta library involved a method that used unique molecular identifiers. TCRdb ran MiXCR on the PCR reads and lists one entry per CDR3 protein. The sample has about 490,000 distinct CDR3 sequences, about 10% seen once. The CDR3 runs 12 residues. Trimming took off 5 bases at V and 12 bases at J, with 14 bases between the two ends. The germline V gene encodes CDR1 SGHAT and CDR2 FQNNGV. Findings and limits, study-wide: The high TCRbeta diversity at day 60 in some patients came from surviving recipient T cells and thymic progenitors.

The rearrangement links TRBV11-2 to TRBJ2-1; D unclear. The starting material was PBMCs, obtained before TCRalphabeta/CD19-depleted stem cell transplant. This receptor was obtained from a child between 2 and 9 years old with inherited bone marrow failure, due to receive a stem cell transplant. CDR3 amino acids: CASSPPTPVQFF. CDR3 DNA: TGTGCCAGCAGCCCTCCTACCCCCGTGCAGTTCTTC.